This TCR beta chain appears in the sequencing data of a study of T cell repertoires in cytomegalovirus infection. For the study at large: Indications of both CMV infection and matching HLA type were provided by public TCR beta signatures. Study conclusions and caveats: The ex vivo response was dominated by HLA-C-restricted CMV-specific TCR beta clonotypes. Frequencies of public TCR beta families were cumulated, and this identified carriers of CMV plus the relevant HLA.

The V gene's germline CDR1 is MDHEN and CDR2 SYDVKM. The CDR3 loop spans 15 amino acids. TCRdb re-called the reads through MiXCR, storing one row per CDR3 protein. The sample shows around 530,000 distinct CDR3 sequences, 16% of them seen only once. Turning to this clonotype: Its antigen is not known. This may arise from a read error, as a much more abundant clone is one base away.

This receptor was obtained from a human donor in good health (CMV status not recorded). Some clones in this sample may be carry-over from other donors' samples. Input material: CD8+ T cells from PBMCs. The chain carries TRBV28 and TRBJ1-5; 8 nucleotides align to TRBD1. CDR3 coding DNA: TGTGCCAGCAGCTCCATTACAGGGGGAGGTCAGCCCCAGCAGTTT. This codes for CASSSITGGGQPQQF. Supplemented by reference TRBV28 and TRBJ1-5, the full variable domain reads DVKVTQSSRYLVKRTGEKVFLECVQDMDHENMFWYRQDPGLGLRLIYFSYDVKMKEKGDIPEGYSVSREKKERFSLILESASTNQTSMYLCASSSITGGGQPQQFGDGTRLSIL.